The sequence of this T cell receptor beta chain was determined in a study of CXCR3-negative and CXCR3-positive naive CD8 T cells. To note about this clonotype: Its antigen is currently unknown.

The CDR3 spans 17 residues. The germline CDR1 and CDR2 sequences are SQVTM and ANQGSEA. Findings and caveats of the study: Sequencing showed both naive subsets with comparably high diversity, and memory CD8+ cells much lower. Researchers report that CXCR3-positive naive cells carry more hydrophobic TRB CDR3s than CXCR3-negative naive cells.

With UMI labels, 5' RACE was used to prepare the TRB cDNA libraries. TCRdb reprocessed the 5' RACE reads and reports one entry per CDR3 protein, with no DNA. This sample's table has some 150,000 distinct CDR3 sequences. Specimen: naive CXCR3+ CD8+ T cells from blood. Regarding subset: CD45RO-CCR7+CD27+CD95- naive CD8+ T cells expressing CXCR3 (TNR3+). The rearrangement joins TRBV29-1 to TRBJ2-2; absent DNA, TCRdb's TRBD2 call cannot be checked. The sequence was obtained from a human donor in good health. Some clones in this sample may be carry-over from other donors' samples. Here the CDR3 reads CSAILAGGPIITGELFF.